One sample yielded the 30 T cell receptor beta chains listed below, sequenced in a study of breast tumors, draining lymph nodes, adjacent tissues. Breast cancer patients provided tissue from their axillary draining lymph nodes. One entry per CDR3 protein, called by TCRdb with MiXCR from the multiplex PCR reads. This table holds some 230,000 distinct CDR3 sequences, around 35% found once. The material sequenced was axillary lymph node tissue. These receptors were taken from a female donor with breast cancer. Some clones in this sample may be carry-over from other donors' samples.

Concerning this clonotype itself: A read error may be the cause here, since a much bigger clone is one base away. The CDR3 loop is CASSPIWSSYNEQLF. The CDR3 bases are TGTGCCAGCAGCCCCATTTGGAGCTCCTACAATGAGCAGCTCTTC. The gene calls are TRBV7-3 and TRBJ2-1, with no clear D. The CDR3 contains 15 residues. Germline assignment: CDR1 SGHTA and CDR2 FQGTGA.

Only a few counts were recorded for this clonotype. The V call is TRBV5-1, the J call TRBJ2-5; D might be TRBD1 or TRBD2, each matching 5 bases. Germline-derived CDR1 and CDR2 are SGHRS and YFSETQ. The ends were cut back, 1 base at V and 5 bases at J, with 15 bases in the middle. The CDR3 is made up of 15 amino acids. CDR3 nucleotides: TGCGCCAGCAGCTTGTGGGGGTCAAGCCACGAGACCCAGTACTTC. Translating gives CASSLWGSSHETQYF.

The sample holds many counts of this clonotype. DNA of the CDR3: TGTGCCAGCAGTCGGTTTGCCGGGTCAAATGAAAAACTGTTTTTT. Its protein is CASSRFAGSNEKLFF. The genes are TRBV6-5 and TRBJ1-4; D ambiguous. V was trimmed by 5 bases and J by 5 bases, leaving 15 bases between them. The germline V gene encodes CDR1 MNHEY and CDR2 SVGAGI. The CDR3 is made up of 15 amino acids.

This clonotype was detected only a few times. This could be a read error, since a much larger clone is one nucleotide away. The chain couples TRBV7-8 to TRBJ2-1; the match to TRBD2 covers 10 bases. This CDR3 contains 17 residues. Germline CDR1 SGHVS, CDR2 FQNEAQ. The CDR3 coding sequence is TGTGCCAGCAGCTCAGCTCTAGCGGGAGTGCCCTACAATCAGCAGTTCTTC. Protein sequence: CASSSALAGVPYNQQFF.

As to this clonotype: It may be a read error: a sequence one base away is much more abundant. The rearrangement joins TRBV19 to TRBJ1-2; D remains unclear. Germline CDR1 and CDR2: LNHDA and SQIVND (reference sequence). Deletions cut 4 bases from V and 2 bases from J, with 14 bases between. This CDR3 has 15 amino acids. The CDR3: CASSKGRGANYGYTF. The DNA for the CDR3 is TGTGCCAGTAGTAAAGGACGGGGAGCGAACTATGGCTACACCTTC. The full variable domain, with the rest looked up from reference TRBV19 and TRBJ1-2, is DGGITQSPKYLFRKEGQNVTLSCEQNLNHDAMYWYRQDPGQGLRLIYYSQIVNDFQKGDIAEGYSVSREKKESFPLTVTSAQKNPTAFYLCASSKGRGANYGYTFGSGTRLTVV.

The CDR3, as DNA: TGTGCCAGTAGTATAGGGGCTGGCTACACCTTC. Translation gives CASSIGAGYTF. The gene calls are TRBV19 and TRBJ1-2, with D hard to call. Germline CDR1 LNHDA, CDR2 SQIVND (reference sequence). CDR3 length: 11 residues. Trimming removed 1 base at V and 7 bases at J, with 4 bases between.

In this sample, this clonotype turned up a few times. The junction differs from germline at one of its ends, possibly a read error. The V call is TRBV7-3, the J call TRBJ1-2, with a tentative D call TRBD1 (6 bases). Per germline, CDR1 SGHTA and CDR2 FQGTGA. The CDR3 covers 15 residues. CDR3 protein: CASSLGRGAYYGYPF. For the CDR3, the DNA is TGTGCCAGCAGTCTAGGGCGGGGGGCCTACTATGGCTACCCCTTC.

The chain is built from TRBV28 and TRBJ2-7; 11 bases line up with TRBD2. From germline, CDR1 is MDHEN and CDR2 SYDVKM. There are 15 residues in the CDR3. The V and J ends lost 2 bases and 2 bases, in that order; junction bases with no gene match: 2. For the CDR3, the DNA is TGTGCCAGCAGTTTACTAGCGGGAGGCGCCTACGAGCAGTACTTC. It specifies CASSLLAGGAYEQYF.

This clonotype was recorded at least ten times. J is TRBJ1-4 and V is TRBV12-3 or TRBV12-4; TRBD1 aligns across 7 bases. CDR3 size: 15 residues. J gave up 3 bases and V 4 bases, and 5 bases lay outside the gene matches. In nucleotides, the CDR3 is TGTGCCAGCAGTTCCATGACAGGGCCTAATGAAAAACTGTTTTTT. Protein product: CASSSMTGPNEKLFF.

This clonotype occurred a few times. A much larger clonotype is one base distant, so this may be a read error. The CDR3 ends on some other residue instead of the conserved phenylalanine or tryptophan, so this is likely a read error. V usage is TRBV7-3 and J usage is TRBJ2-1, with D unclear. The CDR3 totals 14 residues. Per germline, CDR1 SGHTA and CDR2 FQGTGA. V dropped 5 bases and J dropped 6 bases, with 14 bases sitting between them. CDR3: CASSEDGGRNEQFL. The CDR3 DNA reads TGTGCCAGCAGCGAGGACGGTGGACGCAATGAGCAGTTCCTC.

Comment on this clonotype: One junction end disagrees with the germline gene, perhaps due to a read error. This chain connects TRBV2 to TRBJ2-1, with 8 nucleotides matching TRBD1. CDR1 and CDR2 (germline): SNHLY, FYNNEI. The CDR3 contains 15 residues. In DNA, the CDR3 is TGTGTCAGCAGCTTACAGGGGGGTTTGGATTTTGAGCAGTTCTTC. This sequence encodes CVSSLQGGLDFEQFF.

Worth noting for this clonotype: Sequence at one end of the junction differs from germline and may be a read error. The chain links TRBV7-3 to TRBJ2-1; possible D gene TRBD2, 5 bases. The germline V gene encodes CDR1 SGHTA and CDR2 FQGTGA. The CDR3 covers 13 residues. The CDR3 coding sequence is TGTGCCAGCAGCCGGCAGTTCACCGGGGAGCTGTTCTTC. Protein: CASSRQFTGELFF.

This clonotype was found many times. The CDR3 is CAISDFNQPQHF. Written as DNA, the CDR3 is TGTGCCATCAGTGATTTCAATCAGCCCCAGCATTTT. This rearrangement joins TRBV10-3 to TRBJ1-5; D remains ambiguous. V lost 3 bases and J 3 bases, leaving 3 bases between the germline ends. The CDR3 has 12 amino acids. CDR1 and CDR2 from the germline V gene are ENHRY and SYGVKD.

Notes on this clonotype: Possible read error: a much larger clone is one base away. Without the conserved terminal phenylalanine or tryptophan, this CDR3 likely stems from a read error. CDR3 sequence: CASSFGGRGETQYL. The CDR3 DNA reads as TGTGCCAGCAGCTTTGGGGGGCGAGGGGAGACCCAGTACCTC. The chain employs TRBV7-3 and TRBJ2-5; the D gene could be TRBD1 or TRBD2 (6 bases each). Looked up from germline, CDR1 is SGHTA and CDR2 is FQGTGA. V was trimmed by 3 bases and J by 5 bases, leaving 13 bases between them. There are 14 residues in the CDR3.

The chain has TRBV7-8 and TRBJ2-1; no clear D. Between the trimmed V and J ends, which lost 1 base and 0 bases, there was a span of 7 bases. Germline loops: CDR1 SGHVS, CDR2 FQNEAQ. The CDR3 totals 15 residues. CDR3 sequence (DNA): TGTGCCAGCAGCTTAGGCCCGAGCTCCTACAATGAGCAGTTCTTC. Encoded protein: CASSLGPSSYNEQFF.

In its sample, this clonotype was seen many times. The J gene is TRBJ1-1, the V gene TRBV15; D gene ambiguous. Trimming pared 0 bases from V and 1 base from J, leaving 6 bases between. The germline V gene has CDR1 LNHNV and CDR2 YYDKDF (reference sequence). The CDR3 runs to 14 residues. The CDR3 spells CATSRDQRNTEAFF. CDR3 coding DNA: TGTGCCACCAGCAGAGACCAGCGGAACACTGAAGCTTTCTTT.

Details on this clonotype: This is likely a read error, given that the CDR3 carries no conserved phenylalanine or tryptophan at its end. The rearrangement uses TRBV30 and TRBJ2-2; 11 bases fit TRBD2. Germline CDR1 and CDR2: GTSNPN and SVGIG (reference sequence). The ends lost 6 bases at V and 6 bases at J; junction bases unmatched: 15. This CDR3 comprises 17 residues. CDR3 residues: CACTLAGVSGWSGELFS. The CDR3 nucleotides are TGTGCCTGCACACTAGCGGGAGTGTCCGGGTGGTCCGGGGAGCTGTTTTCT.

As regards this clonotype: One base away lies a much larger clone, so this may be a sequencing read error. This chain links TRBV7-2 with TRBJ2-1; 13 nucleotides line up with TRBD2. The V segment lost 5 bases and the J segment 10 bases; nucleotides outside the gene matches: 11. Per the germline V gene, CDR1 is SGHTA and CDR2 is FQGNSA. The CDR3 length is 16 residues. This CDR3 reads CASSPALAGGLREQFF. DNA for the CDR3: TGTGCCAGCAGCCCAGCACTAGCGGGAGGGTTAAGGGAGCAGTTCTTC.

The V call is TRBV19, the J call TRBJ2-1; D is unclear. Germline CDR1 LNHDA, CDR2 SQIVND (reference sequence). V was cut by 5 bases and J by 0 bases, with 17 bases left in between. This CDR3 is 17 amino acids long. The CDR3 DNA follows: TGTGCCAGTAGTGGCCCAAGATTATCAGGCTCCTACAATGAGCAGTTCTTC. The encoded protein is CASSGPRLSGSYNEQFF.

This clonotype was seen repeatedly, ten times or more. This chain joins TRBV7-2 and TRBJ2-7, with D uncertain. V lost 1 base and J 2 bases, leaving 6 bases between the germline ends. CDR1 is SGHTA and CDR2 is FQGNSA in the germline V gene. CDR3 size: 13 residues. This CDR3 reads CASSLDWPYEQYF. The CDR3 coding sequence is TGTGCCAGCAGCTTAGACTGGCCCTACGAGCAGTACTTC.

The chain carries TRBV29-1 and TRBJ1-5; TRBD1 matches at 8 bases. This CDR3 region has 14 residues. After removal of 5 bases from V and 0 bases from J, the junction contained 3 bases not matched to a gene. CDR1 and CDR2 from the germline V gene are SQVTM and ANQGSEA. CDR3 nucleotides: TGCAGCGTTTCAGGGGGCGGTAGCAATCAGCCCCAGCATTTT. Translated: CSVSGGGSNQPQHF.

The chain has TRBV7-9 and TRBJ2-3; TRBD2 matches 9 bases. The V and J ends lost 0 bases and 4 bases, in that order; junction bases with no gene match: 8. The CDR3 length is 17 residues. The V gene's germline CDR1 is SEHNR and CDR2 FQNEAQ (reference sequence). The DNA for the CDR3 is TGTGCCAGCAGCTTAGCCGGTAGCGGGAGTGGCCCAGATACGCAGTATTTT. Its translation is CASSLAGSGSGPDTQYF.

The sample holds a few counts of this clonotype. CDR3 DNA sequence: TGTGCCAGCAGCGGCCAGAAGAACACTGAAGCTTTCTTT. Translating gives CASSGQKNTEAFF. V and J are TRBV2 and TRBJ1-1; D unclear. The CDR3 loop spans 13 amino acids. CDR1 and CDR2 (germline): SNHLY, FYNNEI. V lost 6 bases and J lost 1, with 9 bases in between.

There are many counts of this clonotype. The rearrangement joins TRBV29-1 to TRBJ1-5, with TRBD1 as a possible D gene (5 bases). V was pared by 4 bases and J by 5 bases, with 6 bases between. This CDR3 has 11 residues. Germline CDR1 reads SQVTM; CDR2 reads ANQGSEA. The CDR3 is CSVGDDQPQHF. CDR3 coding DNA: TGCAGCGTTGGGGACGATCAGCCCCAGCATTTT.

V gene TRBV11-2 combines with J gene TRBJ1-4; 7 bases are shared with TRBD1. Germline trimming cut 1 base from V and 5 bases from J; bases unmatched to any gene: 4. The CDR3 length is 15 residues. Germline V gives CDR1 SGHAT, CDR2 FQNNGV. The CDR3 nucleotides are TGTGCCAGCAGCTTAGCCAGGGACAGAAATGAAAAACTGTTTTTT. It encodes CASSLARDRNEKLFF.

This clonotype was seen repeatedly, ten times or more. The chain joins TRBV7-8 to TRBJ1-5, with 7 bases that match TRBD1. The CDR3 is made up of 16 amino acids. Germline CDR1 is SGHVS and CDR2 is FQNEAQ. With V trimmed by 4 bases and J by 7 bases, 13 bases remained unmatched. CDR3: CASSSLGTALEQPQHF. In DNA, the CDR3 is TGTGCCAGCAGCTCTCTAGGGACAGCTCTTGAACAGCCCCAGCATTTT.

The table lists this clonotype with many counts. CDR3 nucleotide sequence: TGTGCCAGCAGCCAAGAGCCGGGAGGGAGCTCCTACGAGCAGTACTTC. Encoded protein: CASSQEPGGSSYEQYF. J is TRBJ2-7 and V is TRBV4-2; TRBD2 matches 8 bases. V lost 0 bases and J lost 0; bases outside the gene matches: 4. Per germline, CDR1 LGHNA and CDR2 YNFKEQ. CDR3 length: 16 amino acids.

The chain is built from TRBV12-3 or TRBV12-4 and TRBJ2-3; perhaps TRBD2 as D (5 bases). The CDR3 is 15 amino acids. Deletions cut 3 bases from V and 11 bases from J, with 21 bases between. DNA of the CDR3: TGTGCCAGCAGTTTTGACCGCCCGGGATACAATGAGCAGTATTTT. Translated, it gives CASSFDRPGYNEQYF.

V is TRBV4-3 and J is TRBJ2-1; the match to TRBD2 covers 14 bases. V lost 4 bases and J lost 6; bases outside the gene matches: 5. The CDR3 contains 16 residues. The germline V gene encodes CDR1 LGHNA and CDR2 YSLEER. The CDR3 is CASSPSTSGGANEQFF. The CDR3 nucleotides read TGCGCCAGCAGCCCGTCGACTAGCGGGGGGGCCAATGAGCAGTTCTTC.

The rearrangement joins TRBV11-2 to TRBJ1-2; perhaps TRBD1 as D (5 bases). Trimming removed 1 base from V and 3 bases from J, with 12 bases in between. Germline V gives CDR1 SGHAT, CDR2 FQNNGV. This CDR3 spans 15 amino acids. CDR3 amino acids: CASSLARDRDYGYTF. Here the CDR3 DNA reads TGTGCCAGCAGCTTAGCCAGGGACCGTGACTATGGCTACACCTTC.